Below are 10 T cell receptor beta chains sequenced from a single sample in a study of T cells in Graves' hyperthyroidism and ophthalmopathy. What was amplified from RNA transcripts were TCR beta CDR3 regions. Initially, a first-round RT-PCR of the TCR CDR3 employed the HTBI primer set. Using its own MiXCR run on the multiplex PCR reads, TCRdb lists one record per CDR3 protein. The table lists a few hundred thousand distinct CDR3 sequences, roughly an eighth of them singletons. Sequenced material: blood. These receptors were collected from a woman aged 40 to 49 with Graves' ophthalmopathy.

In its sample, this clonotype was seen many times. The chain uses TRBV7-2 and TRBJ2-7; TRBD1 might be the D (6 bases). In germline, CDR1 is SGHTA, CDR2 FQGNSA. Trimming removed 5 bases from V and 3 bases from J, with 11 bases in between. CDR3 length equals 13 residues. The CDR3 DNA reads TGTGCCAGCAGCATCGGACAGTTCTACGAGCAGTACTTC. This encodes CASSIGQFYEQYF.

This clonotype turned up a few times. The genes are TRBV19 and TRBJ1-5; tentative D call: TRBD1 (6 bases). The length of the CDR3 is 18 residues. Per germline, CDR1 LNHDA and CDR2 SQIVND (reference sequence). Trimming took off 5 bases at V and 0 bases at J, with 20 bases between the two ends. The CDR3 reads CASSSPRQDDYSNQPQHF. CDR3 DNA: TGTGCCAGTAGTTCCCCCAGACAGGACGATTATAGCAATCAGCCCCAGCATTTT.

The chain carries TRBV19 and TRBJ2-3; the D is unclear. In germline, CDR1 is LNHDA, CDR2 SQIVND (reference sequence). This CDR3 comprises 18 residues. The ends were cut back, 5 bases at V and 2 bases at J, with 23 bases in the middle. The CDR3 here is CASSGPNRWGRDTDTQYF. CDR3 DNA: TGTGCCAGTAGTGGACCCAATCGCTGGGGTCGAGACACAGATACGCAGTATTTT.

This sequence joins TRBV7-9 and TRBJ2-3; the D is unclear. CDR3 size: 13 residues. The germline V gene encodes CDR1 SEHNR and CDR2 FQNEAQ (reference sequence). Trimming removed 1 base from V and 4 bases from J, with 6 bases in between. In DNA form, the CDR3 reads TGTGCCAGCAGCTTAGTGCTATCAGATACGCAGTATTTT. It encodes CASSLVLSDTQYF.

This clonotype appeared a single time. The chain uses TRBV6-2 or TRBV6-3 and TRBJ2-3, with D perhaps given as TRBD1 or TRBD2 (5 bases each). The CDR3 is made up of 14 amino acids. Germline V lookup: CDR1 MNHEY, CDR2 SVGEGT. The ends were cut back, 6 bases at V and 1 base at J, with 11 bases in the middle. The CDR3 DNA sequence: TGTGCCAGCAGGGGACCAGCCCGCACAGATACGCAGTATTTT. The encoded protein is CASRGPARTDTQYF.

This chain uses TRBV20-1 with TRBJ2-7; 7 bases map to TRBD1. CDR1 and CDR2 from the germline V gene are DFQATT and SNEGSKA (reference sequence). V shed 0 bases and J 6 bases; nucleotides not matched to a gene: 5. The CDR3 length is 13 residues. Written as DNA, the CDR3 is TGCAGTGCTAGAGAAGGGGGCCTCTTCGAGCAGTACTTC. It codes for CSAREGGLFEQYF.

As regards this clonotype: A much larger clonotype is one base distant, so this may be a read error. The rearrangement uses TRBV14 and TRBJ1-6; D is possibly TRBD1 (5 bases). V lost 3 bases to trimming and J lost 9 bases, with 18 bases between them. Germline V CDR1 and CDR2: SGHDN, FVKESK. This CDR3 is built from 16 residues. CDR3 DNA: TGTGCCAGCAGCCAGACACTTTCGGGGGTCAGTTCACCCCTCCACTTT. The encoded protein is CASSQTLSGVSSPLHF.

This clonotype was observed a few times. This sequence joins TRBV29-1 and TRBJ1-1; D might be TRBD1 (6 bases). The CDR3 loop spans 12 amino acids. Germline CDR1 reads SQVTM; CDR2 reads ANQGSEA. The V end was cut by 4 bases, the J end by 4 bases, with 10 bases between. In DNA, the CDR3 is TGCAGCGTTGCTGGCAGGGGCACTGAAGCTTTCTTT. As protein: CSVAGRGTEAFF.

The table lists this clonotype with a few counts. This rearrangement joins TRBV18 to TRBJ1-4; no clear D. CDR1 is KGHSH and CDR2 is LQKENI in the germline V gene. Trimming left V 6 bases short and J 8 bases short, with 13 bases between. The CDR3 sequence is 13 residues long. The CDR3 loop reads CASSPFRLEKLFF. The DNA of the CDR3 is TGTGCCAGCTCGCCCTTCCGATTGGAAAAACTGTTTTTT.

V gene TRBV20-1 combines with J gene TRBJ1-4, with D perhaps TRBD1 (6 bases). The CDR3 has 14 amino acids. Germline values: CDR1 DFQATT, CDR2 SNEGSKA (reference sequence). V shed 6 bases and J shed 2 bases, with 13 bases lying between them. The CDR3 loop reads CSARGGNTNEKLFF. The CDR3 region has the DNA TGCAGTGCCCGAGGGGGGAATACTAATGAAAAACTGTTTTTT.